This T cell receptor (beta chain) appears in the sequencing data of a study of pediatric ulcerative colitis. Points from the study as a whole: Blood samples from a couple of patients yielded substantially fewer templates and were excluded from blood-rectal overlap analysis. Acute severe colitis showed lower rectal diversity from clonal expansions.

The method was immunoSEQ multiplex PCR; TCRdb's version includes in-frame clones alone and lacks a portion of them. The data hold 25,000 to 35,000 clones, with roughly 78% observed a single time. No immunosuppressive drugs were given to ulcerative colitis patients before diagnostic colonoscopy. Worth noting for this clone: The target antigen is unknown.

The V and J ends lost 1 base and 10 bases, in that order; junction bases with no gene match: 7. From germline, CDR1 is SGHRS and CDR2 YFSETQ. This CDR3 spans 15 amino acids. The chain has TRBV5-1 and TRBJ2-1, with 11 bases fitting TRBD2. This TCR was sampled from a boy younger than 18 with severe ulcerative colitis. The sequenced material came from blood. The CDR3 DNA follows: TGCGCCAGCAGCTTGTTAGCGGGGGGGCTACGAGAGCAGTTCTTC. This sequence encodes CASSLLAGGLREQFF.